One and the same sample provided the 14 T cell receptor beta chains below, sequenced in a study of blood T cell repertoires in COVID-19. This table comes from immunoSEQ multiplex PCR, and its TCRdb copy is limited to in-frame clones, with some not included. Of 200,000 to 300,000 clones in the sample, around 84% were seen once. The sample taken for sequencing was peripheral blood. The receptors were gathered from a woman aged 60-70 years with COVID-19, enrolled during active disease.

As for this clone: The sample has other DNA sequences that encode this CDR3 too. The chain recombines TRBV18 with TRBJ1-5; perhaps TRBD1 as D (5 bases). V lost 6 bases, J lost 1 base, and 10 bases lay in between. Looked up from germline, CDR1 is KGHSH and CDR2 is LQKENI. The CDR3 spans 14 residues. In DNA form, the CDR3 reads TGTGCCAGCTCGCCGGGGGGGAGCAATCAGCCCCAGCATTTT. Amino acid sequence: CASSPGGSNQPQHF.

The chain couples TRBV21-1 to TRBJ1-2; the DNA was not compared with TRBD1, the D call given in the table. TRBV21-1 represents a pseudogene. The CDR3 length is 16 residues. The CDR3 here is CASSKGTDRDNYGYTF. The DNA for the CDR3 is TGTGCCAGCAGCAAAGGGACGGACAGGGATAACTATGGCTACACCTTC.

The CDR3 here is CAWSVRLAGRRTGELFF. CDR3 DNA: TGTGCCTGGAGTGTACGACTAGCGGGTCGGAGAACCGGGGAGCTGTTTTTT. The chain couples TRBV30 to TRBJ2-2; 10 nucleotides agree with TRBD2. The CDR3 spans 17 residues. Per germline, CDR1 GTSNPN and CDR2 SVGIG (reference sequence). Germline trimming cut 0 bases from V and 5 bases from J; bases unmatched to any gene: 9.

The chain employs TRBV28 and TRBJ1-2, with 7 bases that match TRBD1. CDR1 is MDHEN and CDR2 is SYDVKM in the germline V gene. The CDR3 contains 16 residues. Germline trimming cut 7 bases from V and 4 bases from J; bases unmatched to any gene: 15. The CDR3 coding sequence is TGTGCCAGCATCGTGACAGGGCCCTCCTCGATCTATGGCTACACCTTC. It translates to CASIVTGPSSIYGYTF.

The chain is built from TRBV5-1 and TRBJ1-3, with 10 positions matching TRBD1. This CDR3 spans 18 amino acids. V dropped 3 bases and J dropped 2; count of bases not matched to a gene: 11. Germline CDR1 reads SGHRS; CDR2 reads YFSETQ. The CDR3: CASSYRDRGTETGNTIYF. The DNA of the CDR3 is TGCGCCAGCAGCTACCGGGACAGGGGAACGGAAACTGGAAACACCATATATTTT.

CDR3 protein: CASSRLTQGIQPQHF. The CDR3 DNA reads TGTGCCAGCAGTAGACTTACTCAGGGAATTCAGCCCCAGCATTTT. The chain is built from TRBV28 and TRBJ1-5; D is perhaps TRBD1 (5 bases). V gave up 5 bases and J gave up 6 bases, with 17 bases separating them. Germline V gene sequence: CDR1 MDHEN, CDR2 SYDVKM. The CDR3 runs 15 residues.

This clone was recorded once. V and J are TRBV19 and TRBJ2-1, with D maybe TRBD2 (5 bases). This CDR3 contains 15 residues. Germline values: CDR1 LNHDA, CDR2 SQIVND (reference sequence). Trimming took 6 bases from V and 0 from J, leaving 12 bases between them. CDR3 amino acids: CASRPLSGSYNEQFF. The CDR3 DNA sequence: TGTGCCAGTAGGCCCCTAAGCGGCTCCTACAATGAGCAGTTCTTC.

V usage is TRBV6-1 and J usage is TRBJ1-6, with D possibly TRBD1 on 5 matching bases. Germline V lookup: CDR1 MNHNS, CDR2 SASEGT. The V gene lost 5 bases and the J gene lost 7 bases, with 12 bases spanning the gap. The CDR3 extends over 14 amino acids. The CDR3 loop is CASSYAGGNSPLHF. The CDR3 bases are TGTGCCAGCAGTTATGCGGGGGGGAATTCACCCCTCCACTTT.

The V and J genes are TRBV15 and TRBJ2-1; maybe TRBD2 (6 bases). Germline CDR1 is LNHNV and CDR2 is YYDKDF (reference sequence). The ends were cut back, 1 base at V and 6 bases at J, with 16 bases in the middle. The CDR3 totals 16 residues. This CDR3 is CATSRVGTRDTNEQFF. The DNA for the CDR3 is TGTGCCACCAGCAGAGTTGGGACTCGCGACACCAATGAGCAGTTCTTC.

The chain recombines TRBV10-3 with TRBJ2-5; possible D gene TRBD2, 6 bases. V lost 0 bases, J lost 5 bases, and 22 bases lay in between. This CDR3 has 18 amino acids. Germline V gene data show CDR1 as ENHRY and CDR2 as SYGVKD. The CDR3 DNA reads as TGTGCCATCAGTGAGTCTTTGGGGCGGGGTGCAGCGTCGGAGACCCAGTACTTC. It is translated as CAISESLGRGAASETQYF.

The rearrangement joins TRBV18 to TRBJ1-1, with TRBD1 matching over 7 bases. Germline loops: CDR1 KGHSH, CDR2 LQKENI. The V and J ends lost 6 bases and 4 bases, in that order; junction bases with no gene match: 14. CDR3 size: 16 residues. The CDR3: CASSVKSQGSRTEAFF. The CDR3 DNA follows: TGTGCCAGCTCGGTTAAGTCACAGGGGAGTCGCACTGAAGCTTTCTTT. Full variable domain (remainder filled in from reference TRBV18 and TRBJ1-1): NAGVMQNPRHLVRRRGQEARLRCSPMKGHSHVYWYRQLPEEGLKFMVYLQKENIIDESGMPKERFSAEFPKEGPSILRIQQVVRGDSAAYFCASSVKSQGSRTEAFFGQGTRLTVV.

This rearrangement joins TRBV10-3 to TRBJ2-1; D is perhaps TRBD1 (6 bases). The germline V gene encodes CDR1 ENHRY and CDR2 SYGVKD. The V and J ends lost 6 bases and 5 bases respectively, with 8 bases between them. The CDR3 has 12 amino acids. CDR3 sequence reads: CAIRGDNNEQFF. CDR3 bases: TGTGCCATCAGGGGGGACAACAATGAGCAGTTCTTC.

CDR3 in amino acids: CASSYPASGGYTDTQYF. The CDR3 nucleotides are TGTGCCAGCAGTTACCCGGCTAGCGGGGGATACACAGATACGCAGTATTTT. The chain links TRBV6-2 or TRBV6-3 to TRBJ2-3; TRBD2 matches at 10 bases. Trimming cost V 2 bases and J 2 bases; bases outside gene matches: 7. The CDR3 has 17 amino acids. Looked up from germline, CDR1 is MNHEY and CDR2 is SVGEGT.

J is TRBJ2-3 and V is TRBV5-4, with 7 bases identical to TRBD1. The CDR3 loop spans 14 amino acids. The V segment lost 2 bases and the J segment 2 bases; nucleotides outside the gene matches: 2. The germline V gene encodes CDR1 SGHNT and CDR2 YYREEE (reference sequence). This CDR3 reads CASSFRGTTDTQYF. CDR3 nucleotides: TGTGCCAGCAGCTTCAGGGGGACCACAGATACGCAGTATTTT.